This T cell receptor (beta chain) was found in a study of molecular identifiers for immune sequencing clone quantification. Sorted cells numbering roughly 19,000 to 1,100,000, with 10%, 30% or 50% RNA, yielded the naive CD8 libraries. The V gene end was trimmed by 5 bases and the J gene end by 6 bases; junction bases not matched to a gene: 12. CDR1 and CDR2 (germline): MGHRA, YSYEKL. The CDR3 has 15 residues. Bulk TCR library preparation followed previously described methods with listed TCR primers. Using its own MiXCR run on the PCR reads, TCRdb lists one record per CDR3 protein. The data hold hundreds of thousands of distinct CDR3 sequences, with about 25% observed a single time. This clonotype was detected a few times.

V is TRBV4-1 and J is TRBJ2-7; 8 positions agree with TRBD1. Source material: naive CD8+ T cells from blood, with Jurkat cell RNA spiked in. The subset denotes: FACS-sorted CD8+CD4-CCR7+CD45RA+ naive T cells. The sequence was collected from a human donor in good health. Some libraries in this study had Jurkat cell RNA spiked in. For the CDR3, the DNA is TGCGCCAGCAGCGCACACGGACAGGGATCGTCCGAGCAGTACTTC. It translates to CASSAHGQGSSEQYF.